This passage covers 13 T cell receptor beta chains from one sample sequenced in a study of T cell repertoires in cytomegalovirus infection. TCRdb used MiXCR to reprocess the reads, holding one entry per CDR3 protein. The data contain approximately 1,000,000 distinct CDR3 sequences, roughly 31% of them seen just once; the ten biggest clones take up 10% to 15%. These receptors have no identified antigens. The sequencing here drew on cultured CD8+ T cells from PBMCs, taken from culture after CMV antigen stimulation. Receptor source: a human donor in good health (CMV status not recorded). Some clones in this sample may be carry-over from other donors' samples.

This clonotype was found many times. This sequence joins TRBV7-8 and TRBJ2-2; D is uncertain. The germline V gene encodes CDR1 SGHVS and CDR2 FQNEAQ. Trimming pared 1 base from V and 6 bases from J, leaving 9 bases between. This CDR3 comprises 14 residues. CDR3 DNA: TGTGCCAGCAGCTTAGTACAAACTCCCGGGGAGCTGTTTTTT. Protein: CASSLVQTPGELFF.

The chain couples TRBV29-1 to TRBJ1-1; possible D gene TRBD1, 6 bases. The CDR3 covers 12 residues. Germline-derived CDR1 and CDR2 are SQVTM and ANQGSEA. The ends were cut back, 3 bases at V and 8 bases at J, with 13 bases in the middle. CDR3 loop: CSVDPGAYEAFF. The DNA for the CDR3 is TGCAGCGTTGATCCAGGGGCATACGAAGCTTTCTTT. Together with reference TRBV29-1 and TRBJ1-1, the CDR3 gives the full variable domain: SAVISQKPSRDICQRGTSLTIQCQVDSQVTMMFWYRQQPGQSLTLIATANQGSEATYESGFVIDKFPISRPNLTFSTLTVSNMSPEDSSIYLCSVDPGAYEAFFGQGTRLTVV.

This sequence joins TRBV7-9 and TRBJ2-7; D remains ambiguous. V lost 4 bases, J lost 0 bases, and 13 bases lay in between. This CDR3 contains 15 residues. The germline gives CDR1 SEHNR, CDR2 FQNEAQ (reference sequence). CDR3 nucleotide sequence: TGTGCCAGCAGCTCCCCGGGCGGCAGCTCCTACGAGCAGTACTTC. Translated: CASSSPGGSSYEQYF.

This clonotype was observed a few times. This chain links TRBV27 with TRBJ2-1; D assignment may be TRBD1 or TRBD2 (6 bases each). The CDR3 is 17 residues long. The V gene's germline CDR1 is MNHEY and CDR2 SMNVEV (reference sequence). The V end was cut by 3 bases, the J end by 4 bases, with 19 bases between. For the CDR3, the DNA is TGTGCCAGCAGTTTCCTGCTCCCGGGGGCCCAGTACAATGAGCAGTTCTTC. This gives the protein CASSFLLPGAQYNEQFF.

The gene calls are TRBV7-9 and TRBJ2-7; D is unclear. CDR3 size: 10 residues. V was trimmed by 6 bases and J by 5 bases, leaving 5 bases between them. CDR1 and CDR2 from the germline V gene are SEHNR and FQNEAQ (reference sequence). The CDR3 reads CASSVDEQYF. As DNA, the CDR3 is TGTGCCAGCAGTGTCGACGAGCAGTACTTC.

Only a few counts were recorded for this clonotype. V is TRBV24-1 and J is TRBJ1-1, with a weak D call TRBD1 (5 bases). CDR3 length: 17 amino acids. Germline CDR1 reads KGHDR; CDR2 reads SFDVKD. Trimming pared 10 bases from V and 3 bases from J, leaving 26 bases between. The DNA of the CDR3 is TGTGCCACAGTGCCCGAATGGGGACCTCCGTGTTACACTGAAGCTTTCTTT. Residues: CATVPEWGPPCYTEAFF.

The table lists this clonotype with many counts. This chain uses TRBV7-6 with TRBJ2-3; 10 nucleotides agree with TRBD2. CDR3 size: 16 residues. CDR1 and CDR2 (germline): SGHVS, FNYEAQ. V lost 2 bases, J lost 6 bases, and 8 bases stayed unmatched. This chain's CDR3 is CASSLLSTSGRDTQYF. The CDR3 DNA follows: TGTGCCAGCAGCTTATTATCGACTAGCGGGCGGGATACGCAGTATTTT.

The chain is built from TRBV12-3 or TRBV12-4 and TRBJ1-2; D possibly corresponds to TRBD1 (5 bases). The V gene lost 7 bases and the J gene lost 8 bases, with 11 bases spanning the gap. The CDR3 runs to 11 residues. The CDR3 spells CASIVGVGYTF. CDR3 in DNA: TGTGCCAGCATCGTAGGGGTGGGCTACACCTTC.

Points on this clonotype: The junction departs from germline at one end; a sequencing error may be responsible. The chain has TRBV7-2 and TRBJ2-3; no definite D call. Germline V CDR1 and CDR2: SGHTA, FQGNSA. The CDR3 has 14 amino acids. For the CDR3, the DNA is TGTGCCAACAGCTCCGAGGTTCTAGGAGATACGCAGTATTTT. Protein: CANSSEVLGDTQYF.

The CDR3 reads CATSDSRGRTGELFF. CDR3 DNA: TGTGCCACCAGTGATTCCAGGGGGCGAACCGGGGAGCTGTTTTTT. The rearrangement links TRBV24-1 to TRBJ2-2; 8 nucleotides agree with TRBD1. The V and J ends lost 2 bases and 5 bases, in that order; junction bases with no gene match: 3. Germline lookup yields CDR1 KGHDR and CDR2 SFDVKD. The CDR3 covers 15 residues.

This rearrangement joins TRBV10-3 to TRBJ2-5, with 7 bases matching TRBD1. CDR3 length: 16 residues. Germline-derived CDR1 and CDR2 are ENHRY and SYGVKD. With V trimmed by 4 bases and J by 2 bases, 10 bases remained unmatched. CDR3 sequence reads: CAISGPRGTEQETQYF. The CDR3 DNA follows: TGTGCCATCAGTGGGCCGAGAGGGACAGAGCAAGAGACCCAGTACTTC.

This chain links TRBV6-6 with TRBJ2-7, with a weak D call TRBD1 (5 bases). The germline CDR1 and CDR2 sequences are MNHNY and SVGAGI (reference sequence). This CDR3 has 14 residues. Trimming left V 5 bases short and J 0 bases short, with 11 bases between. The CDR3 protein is CASSVDRTSYEQYV. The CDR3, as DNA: TGTGCCAGCAGTGTCGACAGAACCTCCTACGAGCAGTACGTC.

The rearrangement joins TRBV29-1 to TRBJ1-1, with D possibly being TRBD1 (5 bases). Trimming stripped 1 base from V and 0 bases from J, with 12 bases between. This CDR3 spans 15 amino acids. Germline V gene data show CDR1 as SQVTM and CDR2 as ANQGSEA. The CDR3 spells CSVEGRGLMNTEAFF. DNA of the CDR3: TGCAGCGTTGAAGGAAGGGGCTTAATGAACACTGAAGCTTTCTTT. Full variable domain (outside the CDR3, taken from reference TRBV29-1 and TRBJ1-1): SAVISQKPSRDICQRGTSLTIQCQVDSQVTMMFWYRQQPGQSLTLIATANQGSEATYESGFVIDKFPISRPNLTFSTLTVSNMSPEDSSIYLCSVEGRGLMNTEAFFGQGTRLTVV.